The clone carrying this T cell receptor (beta chain) has more than one count but fewer than ten. Its antigen remains unknown. These data originate in a study of blood T cells in healthy people across ages. Findings and limits, study-wide: Relative to aged donors, long-lived donors carried more naive CD4+ cells and displayed higher diversity. Researchers report that TCR beta diversity correlated strongly with naive T cell percentage.

Sample-barcoded 5' priming and a J-beta primer mix drove a second PCR of 7 to 11 cycles. TCRdb redid the calling of the 5' RACE reads with MiXCR, one entry per CDR3 protein. The table records 550,000 to 750,000 distinct CDR3 sequences, more than 20% of them present only once. CDR1 is DFQATT and CDR2 is SNEGSKA in the germline V gene (reference sequence). This CDR3 region has 17 residues. The gene calls are TRBV20-1 and TRBJ2-4, with 13 nucleotides matching TRBD2. The TCR sequence derives from a man between 65 and 80 years old in good health. The sequenced sample was blood. CDR3 sequence reads: CRAAGTSGILAKNIQYF. Here the CDR3 DNA reads TGCAGGGCCGCCGGGACTAGCGGGATATTAGCCAAAAACATTCAGTACTTC.